These 30 T cell receptor beta chains were sequenced from one sample in a study of T cell changes during pregnancy in multiple sclerosis. Only in-frame clones appear in the TCRdb table, and some are missing; sequencing was by immunoSEQ multiplex PCR. The sample lists 40,000 to 45,000 clones, 85% to 95% seen once, with 1% to 1.5% in the top ten. Sequenced input: peripheral blood. The source is a female donor with multiple sclerosis, enrolled in a pregnancy study.

This chain links TRBV5-1 with TRBJ2-7; 9 positions agree with TRBD2. V trimming: 3 bases; J trimming: 0 bases; junction bases outside the gene matches: 4. Germline V gene sequence: CDR1 SGHRS, CDR2 YFSETQ. The CDR3 has 15 residues. CDR3 loop: CASSWGSGSSYEQYF. CDR3 nucleotides: TGCGCCAGCAGCTGGGGTAGCGGGAGCTCCTACGAGCAGTACTTC.

This clone occurred once. CDR3 region: CASSQSGNNNEQFF. CDR3 coding DNA: TGTGCCAGCAGCCAGTCGGGGAACAACAATGAGCAGTTCTTC. The chain has TRBV7-3 and TRBJ2-1; D perhaps matches TRBD2 (5 bases). V lost 5 bases to trimming and J lost 5 bases, with 13 bases between them. Germline V CDR1 and CDR2: SGHTA, FQGTGA. The CDR3 runs 14 residues.

The chain links TRBV19 to TRBJ1-1; D not resolved. Germline CDR1 reads LNHDA; CDR2 reads SQIVND (reference sequence). The length of the CDR3 is 15 residues. Trimming took off 11 bases at V and 2 bases at J, with 21 bases between the two ends. The CDR3 protein is CASIPPGLFNTEAFF. As DNA, the CDR3 is TGTGCCTCTATCCCGCCTGGGCTTTTTAACACTGAAGCTTTCTTT.

This rearrangement joins TRBV28 to TRBJ1-2; 9 bases are a match to TRBD1. The junction had 11 bases not matched to a gene; V was cut back by 2 bases and J by 4 bases. The germline V gene encodes CDR1 MDHEN and CDR2 SYDVKM. The CDR3 contains 17 residues. The CDR3 coding sequence is TGTGCCAGCAGTTTAGGTGGACAGGGGACCCTAACCTATGGCTACACCTTC. Protein sequence: CASSLGGQGTLTYGYTF.

This clone was detected only once. The chain links TRBV11-3 to TRBJ2-7; D gene uncertain. The CDR3 runs 19 residues. Germline V gives CDR1 SGHNT, CDR2 YENEEA. V was cut by 1 base and J by 1 base, with 23 bases left in between. The CDR3 bases are TGTGCCAGCAGCTTAGTTGCGCTAAGGATCAGTTCGAGATCCTACGAGCAGTACTTC. Its translation: CASSLVALRISSRSYEQYF.

V gene TRBV5-1 combines with J gene TRBJ1-2; TRBD1 aligns across 11 bases. The J segment lost 6 bases and the V segment lost 4 bases, leaving 8 bases of the junction unmatched. Germline CDR1 SGHRS, CDR2 YFSETQ. The CDR3 is 15 amino acids. The CDR3 is CASSTGQGAVDGYTF. The DNA of the CDR3 is TGCGCCAGCAGCACCGGACAGGGGGCAGTCGATGGCTACACCTTC.

This clone appeared once. J is TRBJ1-1 and V is TRBV18; possibly TRBD1 for D (6 bases). The CDR3 extends over 16 amino acids. V gave up 0 bases and J gave up 1 base, with 12 bases separating them. The V gene's germline CDR1 is KGHSH and CDR2 LQKENI. The CDR3 bases are TGTGCCAGCTCACCACCCCAAACAGGGCAGAACACTGAAGCTTTCTTT. It is translated as CASSPPQTGQNTEAFF.

J is TRBJ1-2 and V is TRBV28; a possible D gene is TRBD1 (6 bases). Trimming took 3 bases from V and 6 from J, leaving 11 bases between them. This CDR3 is built from 13 residues. Germline values: CDR1 MDHEN, CDR2 SYDVKM. CDR3 DNA: TGTGCCAGCAGTTTGACACAGGGACATGGCTACACCTTC. The encoded protein is CASSLTQGHGYTF.

This chain uses TRBV30 with TRBJ2-7; D gene unclear. CDR3 size: 13 residues. V was pared by 3 bases and J by 0 bases, with 9 bases between. The V gene's germline CDR1 is GTSNPN and CDR2 SVGIG (reference sequence). CDR3 nucleotide sequence: TGTGCCTGGAGCACCGTCTCCTCCTACGAGCAGTACTTC. This translates into CAWSTVSSYEQYF.

The rearrangement uses TRBV28 and TRBJ2-7; 11 bases map to TRBD1. The V gene end was trimmed by 8 bases and the J gene end by 5 bases; junction bases not matched to a gene: 2. Germline V lookup: CDR1 MDHEN, CDR2 SYDVKM. This CDR3 contains 12 residues. Here the CDR3 DNA reads TGTGCCAGCCGGACAGGGGGCAACGAGCAGTACTTC. Protein: CASRTGGNEQYF.

DNA for the CDR3: TGCGCCAGCAGCTTTGGGGGGAGTGGGACTGAAGCTTTCTTT. It specifies CASSFGGSGTEAFF. This chain joins TRBV5-1 and TRBJ1-1; TRBD1 is a possible D gene (5 bases). Germline values: CDR1 SGHRS, CDR2 YFSETQ. The CDR3 has 14 residues. Trimming took off 2 bases at V and 5 bases at J, with 13 bases between the two ends.

This chain's CDR3 is CASSIGGGASQFF. The CDR3 DNA reads TGTGCCAGTAGTATCGGTGGAGGAGCGAGCCAGTTCTTC. The rearrangement links TRBV19 to TRBJ2-1; perhaps TRBD2 as D (5 bases). Germline-derived CDR1 and CDR2 are LNHDA and SQIVND (reference sequence). This CDR3 comprises 13 residues. Trimming pared 3 bases from V and 13 bases from J, leaving 16 bases between.

This clone was detected once. V is TRBV11-3 and J is TRBJ2-5; a possible D gene is TRBD2 (5 bases). The CDR3 covers 14 residues. Germline lookup yields CDR1 SGHNT and CDR2 YENEEA. V was clipped by 5 bases and J by 3 bases, with 13 bases between them. The CDR3 DNA reads as TGTGCCAGCAGCAACGGGGTCGGGGAAGAGACCCAGTACTTC. Protein: CASSNGVGEETQYF.

This clone was recorded a few times. J is TRBJ2-5 and V is TRBV5-6; 7 nucleotides match TRBD1. This CDR3 is 13 amino acids long. J gave up 5 bases and V 3 bases, and 4 bases lay outside the gene matches. Germline V gene sequence: CDR1 SGHDT, CDR2 YYEEEE. CDR3 protein: CASSSQGQETQYF. Written as DNA, the CDR3 is TGTGCCAGCAGCTCACAGGGACAGGAGACCCAGTACTTC.

The chain combines TRBV6-5 with TRBJ1-5; 7 bases line up with TRBD1. CDR3 length: 15 amino acids. Germline V CDR1 and CDR2: MNHEY, SVGAGI. J lost 4 bases, V lost 5 bases, and 8 bases had no gene match. The CDR3 sequence is CASSPGEGANQPQHF. The CDR3 DNA reads as TGTGCCAGCAGTCCCGGGGAGGGGGCGAATCAGCCCCAGCATTTT.

In its sample, this clone was seen once. The chain is built from TRBV10-3 and TRBJ2-7; possibly TRBD1 for D (5 bases). The length of the CDR3 is 17 residues. Trimming took 6 bases from V and 6 from J, leaving 27 bases between them. Germline lookup yields CDR1 ENHRY and CDR2 SYGVKD. The CDR3 reads CAIRNLDSPQGAFEQYF. The DNA of the CDR3 is TGTGCCATCAGGAACCTCGACAGTCCCCAAGGAGCATTCGAGCAGTACTTC.

V is TRBV7-9 and J is TRBJ1-1; the match to TRBD1 covers 8 bases. V lost 5 bases, J lost 4 bases, and 9 bases stayed unmatched. The CDR3 consists of 15 residues. Germline V CDR1 and CDR2: SEHNR, FQNEAQ (reference sequence). The chain's CDR3 is CASSDPGGAITEAFF. The CDR3 nucleotides are TGTGCCAGCAGCGATCCAGGGGGCGCGATCACTGAAGCTTTCTTT.

This chain connects TRBV6-4 to TRBJ2-6; the match to TRBD2 covers 8 bases. The CDR3 length is 16 residues. The germline CDR1 and CDR2 sequences are MRHNA and SNTAGT. After removal of 8 bases from V and 0 bases from J, the junction contained 6 bases not matched to a gene. The CDR3 protein is CASSAGGDSGANVLTF. DNA of the CDR3: TGTGCCAGCTCGGCGGGAGGCGACTCTGGGGCCAACGTCCTGACTTTC.

This clone was seen a handful of times. The rearrangement uses TRBV11-3 and TRBJ2-5, with a possible D match to TRBD1 (5 bases). Germline CDR1 is SGHNT and CDR2 is YENEEA. The length of the CDR3 is 13 residues. Trimming left V 5 bases short and J 4 bases short, with 11 bases between. This chain's CDR3 is CASSPDTGETQYF. CDR3 bases: TGTGCCAGCAGCCCGGACACTGGAGAGACCCAGTACTTC.

This rearrangement joins TRBV6-5 to TRBJ1-4, with no clear D. There are 13 residues in the CDR3. CDR1 and CDR2 from the germline V gene are MNHEY and SVGAGI. With 9 bases removed from V and 6 bases from J, the gap between germline ends came to 14 bases. CDR3 sequence (DNA): TGTGCCAGTAGAGGCATCTCCTATGAAAAACTGTTTTTT. Encoded protein: CASRGISYEKLFF.

This chain joins TRBV5-8 and TRBJ1-1; D is uncertain. Germline V lookup: CDR1 SGHTS, CDR2 YDEGEE. Trimming removed 2 bases from V and 0 bases from J, with 5 bases in between. This CDR3 contains 13 residues. The DNA for the CDR3 is TGTGCCAGCAGCTTCTGGGTGAACACTGAAGCTTTCTTT. It specifies CASSFWVNTEAFF. The full variable domain, with the rest looked up from reference TRBV5-8 and TRBJ1-1, is EAGVTQSPTHLIKTRGQQATLRCSPISGHTSVYWYQQALGLGLQFLLWYDEGEERNRGNFPPRFSGRQFPNYSSELNVNALELEDSALYLCASSFWVNTEAFFGQGTRLTVV.

The rearrangement uses TRBV2 and TRBJ2-1; the D is unclear. Per the germline V gene, CDR1 is SNHLY and CDR2 is FYNNEI. The V end was cut by 4 bases, the J end by 0 bases, with 4 bases between. The CDR3 contains 13 residues. The CDR3 region has the DNA TGTGCCAGCAGTGCTAGCTCCTACAATGAGCAGTTCTTC. It translates to CASSASSYNEQFF.

The chain combines TRBV7-2 with TRBJ2-1, with 12 bases aligning to TRBD2. The J segment lost 4 bases and the V segment lost 7 bases, leaving 2 bases of the junction unmatched. Germline CDR1 and CDR2: SGHTA and FQGNSA. The CDR3 has 14 residues. The CDR3 loop reads CASTGLAGYNEQFF. Written as DNA, the CDR3 is TGTGCCAGCACCGGACTAGCGGGGTACAATGAGCAGTTCTTC.

CDR3 coding DNA: TGTGCCACCAGCAGAGGACGAGAGGGCAATCAGCCCCAGCATTTT. Translated, it gives CATSRGREGNQPQHF. The chain employs TRBV15 and TRBJ1-5; no clear D. The CDR3 length is 15 residues. CDR1 and CDR2 from the germline V gene are LNHNV and YYDKDF (reference sequence). Trimming shortened V by 1 base and J by 2 bases, and 9 bases separated the two germline ends.

CDR3 residues: CASSQQGRANYGYTF. CDR3 nucleotide sequence: TGTGCCAGCAGTCAGCAGGGGAGAGCTAACTATGGCTACACCTTC. This chain links TRBV27 with TRBJ1-2, with a weak D call TRBD1 (6 bases). Trimming pared 5 bases from V and 0 bases from J, leaving 13 bases between. Germline CDR1 MNHEY, CDR2 SMNVEV (reference sequence). The CDR3 has 15 amino acids.

The V call is TRBV7-2, the J call TRBJ2-7; 11 bases align to TRBD2. J was trimmed by 3 bases and V by 3 bases; bases with no gene match: 10. This CDR3 spans 17 amino acids. Germline assignment: CDR1 SGHTA and CDR2 FQGNSA. The CDR3 bases are TGTGCCAGCAGCTTCGGGTGGGGGACTAGCGGTTACTACGAGCAGTACTTC. Translation gives CASSFGWGTSGYYEQYF.

The chain is built from TRBV7-9 and TRBJ2-1; perhaps TRBD1 as D (6 bases). Between the trimmed V and J ends, which lost 5 bases and 15 bases, there was a span of 20 bases. The germline V gene has CDR1 SEHNR and CDR2 FQNEAQ (reference sequence). There are 13 residues in the CDR3. The CDR3 DNA reads TGTGCCAGCAGCCCGGATCGCTACAGGGATTTGTTCTTC. It is translated as CASSPDRYRDLFF.

The chain carries TRBV30 and TRBJ2-5; perhaps TRBD2 as D (5 bases). V shed 1 base and J shed 4 bases, with 19 bases lying between them. The CDR3 is 16 amino acids. The germline V gene has CDR1 GTSNPN and CDR2 SVGIG (reference sequence). In DNA form, the CDR3 reads TGTGCCTGGAGTGATCGTTCCAAGGGCGGAGGAGAGACCCAGTACTTC. Residues: CAWSDRSKGGGETQYF.

This chain uses TRBV5-4 with TRBJ2-5, with no clear D. Germline CDR1 is SGHNT and CDR2 is YYREEE (reference sequence). Trimming shortened V by 0 bases and J by 5 bases, and 11 bases separated the two germline ends. This CDR3 spans 14 amino acids. In nucleotides, the CDR3 is TGTGCCAGCAGCTTGGTTACCTCTTACGAGACCCAGTACTTC. Its protein is CASSLVTSYETQYF.

The gene calls are TRBV6-4 and TRBJ2-1; TRBD2 matches at 14 bases. The CDR3 sequence is 15 residues long. CDR1 is MRHNA and CDR2 is SNTAGT in the germline V gene. After removal of 3 bases from V and 8 bases from J, the junction contained 3 bases not matched to a gene. The DNA of the CDR3 is TGTGCCAGCAGTGAGGGGACTAGCGGGAGCTATGAGCAGTTCTTC. As protein: CASSEGTSGSYEQFF.